Listed below are T cell receptor beta chains from one sample, sequenced in a study of Graves' ophthalmopathy and Graves' hyperthyroidism. TCRdb reprocessed the multiplex PCR reads with MiXCR, giving one entry per CDR3 protein. The sample lists under 350,000 distinct CDR3 sequences, 15% to 20% occurring once. The specimen sequenced was peripheral blood. The source is an adult man with Graves' ophthalmopathy. Both conserved end residues are part of each CDR3. The D gene is left open where the match is weak. Size is stated for part of the rows, as once, few or many counts, or as a class when the clone is expanded.

clone size,J gene,D gene,V gene,CDR3 protein,CDR3 DNA
.,TRBJ2-5,TRBD1,TRBV20-1,CSAPPGQGHQETQYF,TGCAGTGCGCCACCGGGACAGGGGCACCAAGAGACCCAGTACTTC
many,TRBJ2-5,.,TRBV15,CATSRAGGETQYF,TGTGCCACCAGCAGAGCGGGCGGGGAGACCCAGTACTTC
.,TRBJ1-2,.,TRBV28,CASSTGTANYGYTF,TGTGCCAGCAGTACCGGGACCGCTAACTATGGCTACACCTTC
many,TRBJ2-3,.,TRBV10-3,CAISDSAQTDTQYF,TGTGCCATCAGTGATTCCGCACAGACAGATACGCAGTATTTT
many,TRBJ1-2,.,TRBV4-1,CASSQGTGTYGYTF,TGCGCCAGCAGCCAAGGTACAGGGACTTATGGCTACACCTTC
many,TRBJ2-5,.,TRBV9,CASSGVSTMYQETQYF,TGTGCCAGCAGCGGGGTTAGCACTATGTACCAAGAGACCCAGTACTTC
many,TRBJ1-6,TRBD1,TRBV27,CASSRGDRNSPLHF,TGTGCCAGCAGCCGGGGGGACAGGAATTCACCCCTCCACTTT
.,TRBJ1-6,.,TRBV28,CASSLLRLNNSPLHF,TGTGCCAGCAGTTTATTACGACTCAATAATTCACCCCTCCACTTT
many,TRBJ2-5,TRBD1,TRBV12-3/TRBV12-4,CASSIRTSGTEQETQYF,TGTGCCAGCAGTATCCGAACCTCCGGGACAGAGCAAGAGACCCAGTACTTC
many,TRBJ2-7,TRBD2,TRBV28,CASRPGGGRPYEQYF,TGTGCCAGCAGGCCCGGGGGGGGTCGTCCCTACGAGCAGTACTTC
many,TRBJ1-1,TRBD1,TRBV15,CATSTRDRGHTEAFF,TGTGCCACCAGCACCCGGGACAGGGGGCACACTGAAGCTTTCTTT
once,TRBJ1-6,.,TRBV6-5,CASSSWSSYNSPLHF,TGTGCCAGCAGTTCTTGGAGCTCCTATAATTCACCCCTCCACTTT
many,TRBJ1-2,.,TRBV5-1,CASSAVTPGRGYTF,TGCGCCAGCAGCGCTGTTACTCCGGGTCGTGGCTACACCTTC
many,TRBJ1-2,.,TRBV7-8,CASSLSQGRGYGYTF,TGTGCCAGCAGCTTAAGTCAGGGCCGCGGCTATGGCTACACCTTC
many,TRBJ2-5,.,TRBV24-1,CATSDTAQETQYF,TGTGCCACCAGTGACACGGCCCAAGAGACCCAGTACTTC
many,TRBJ2-4,.,TRBV12-3/TRBV12-4,CASSLEGTKNIQYF,TGTGCCAGCAGTTTAGAGGGAACCAAAAACATTCAGTACTTC
many,TRBJ2-7,TRBD2,TRBV5-1,CASSSGTTGNEQYF,TGCGCCAGCAGCTCCGGGACTACGGGCAACGAGCAGTACTTC
many,TRBJ1-2,.,TRBV6-5,CASSYNTGNYGYTF,TGTGCCAGCAGTTACAATACAGGGAACTATGGCTACACCTTC
many,TRBJ2-2,TRBD1,TRBV6-1,CASDRDYTGELFF,TGTGCCAGTGACAGGGATTACACCGGGGAGCTGTTTTTT
many,TRBJ1-1,TRBD1,TRBV20-1,CSASKTGRVTEAFF,TGCAGTGCTAGTAAGACAGGGAGAGTAACTGAAGCTTTCTTT
many,TRBJ2-7,.,TRBV15,CATSRTGGGSEQYF,TGTGCCACCAGCAGAACAGGGGGGGGGTCCGAGCAGTACTTC
.,TRBJ2-7,TRBD1,TRBV20-1,CSARDLGTGGHEQYF,TGCAGTGCTAGAGATCTGGGGACAGGGGGTCACGAGCAGTACTTC
.,TRBJ2-7,TRBD2,TRBV2,CASRALLAGGRYEQYF,TGTGCCAGCAGAGCCCTACTAGCGGGGGGAAGGTACGAGCAGTACTTC
many,TRBJ1-1,.,TRBV27,CASSLIGGALTEAFF,TGTGCCAGCAGTTTAATCGGGGGGGCGCTTACTGAAGCTTTCTTT
many,TRBJ2-2,.,TRBV20-1,CSARDAGSNTGELFF,TGCAGTGCTAGAGATGCGGGGTCCAACACCGGGGAGCTGTTTTTT
.,TRBJ1-2,.,TRBV4-2,CASSQDPPGGGLGYTF,TGTGCCAGCAGCCAAGATCCCCCGGGGGGAGGGCTTGGCTACACCTTC
many,TRBJ2-2,.,TRBV15,CATYSPTGRNTGELFF,TGTGCCACCTACTCCCCCACAGGGAGAAACACCGGGGAGCTGTTTTTT
many,TRBJ1-2,TRBD1,TRBV7-8,CASSFNRQGATYTF,TGTGCCAGCAGCTTTAATAGACAGGGGGCAACCTACACCTTC
many,TRBJ1-3,.,TRBV11-2,CASSISSGLRSGNTIYF,TGTGCCAGCAGCATAAGCTCGGGACTCCGTTCTGGAAACACCATATATTTT
many,TRBJ2-5,.,TRBV29-1,CSAAPRVQETQYF,TGCAGCGCCGCTCCCAGGGTCCAAGAGACCCAGTACTTC
many,TRBJ2-7,TRBD2,TRBV12-3/TRBV12-4,CASRSGGPFYEQYF,TGTGCCAGCAGGAGCGGGGGGCCCTTCTACGAGCAGTACTTC
many,TRBJ2-7,.,TRBV20-1,CSAPRPVSSYEQYF,TGCAGTGCTCCCCGTCCCGTCAGCTCCTACGAGCAGTACTTC
many,TRBJ1-1,TRBD1,TRBV6-2/TRBV6-3,CASNRGQGRWLAEAFF,TGTGCCAGCAATCGCGGACAGGGGCGGTGGTTGGCTGAAGCTTTCTTT
many,TRBJ2-5,TRBD2,TRBV12-3/TRBV12-4,CASGVVSGRPGGKGTQYF,TGTGCCAGCGGGGTTGTAAGCGGGAGACCGGGGGGGAAAGGGACCCAGTACTTC
.,TRBJ1-6,TRBD1,TRBV6-1,CASRATGGYSPLHF,TGTGCCAGCAGAGCGACAGGGGGTTATTCACCCCTCCACTTT
many,TRBJ1-1,.,TRBV6-5,CASSYGPGSSTEAFF,TGTGCCAGCAGTTATGGTCCAGGGTCCAGCACTGAAGCTTTCTTT
many,TRBJ2-2,.,TRBV12-5,CASGLDAPAGELFF,TGTGCTAGTGGTTTGGATGCCCCAGCCGGGGAGCTGTTTTTT
many,TRBJ2-2,.,TRBV29-1,CSVKAPGTGNTGELFF,TGCAGCGTTAAGGCCCCAGGGACTGGGAACACCGGGGAGCTGTTTTTT
many,TRBJ1-5,.,TRBV19,CATAWEVYSNQPQHF,TGTGCCACCGCCTGGGAGGTATATAGCAATCAGCCCCAGCATTTT
many,TRBJ2-2,.,TRBV30,CAWSVNLNTGELFF,TGTGCCTGGAGTGTAAATCTGAACACCGGGGAGCTGTTTTTT
.,TRBJ1-2,TRBD1,TRBV20-1,CSASGTGKANYGYTF,TGCAGTGCTTCCGGGACAGGGAAAGCTAACTATGGCTACACCTTC
many,TRBJ2-2,.,TRBV29-1,CSVLGRTNTGELFF,TGCAGCGTTCTCGGCAGGACGAACACCGGGGAGCTGTTTTTT
.,TRBJ1-2,.,TRBV6-1,CASSEATTDSGYTF,TGTGCCAGCAGTGAAGCGACTACAGACAGCGGCTACACCTTC
many,TRBJ1-1,.,TRBV6-2/TRBV6-3,CASTLLDRNTEAFF,TGTGCCAGCACCCTCCTGGACAGGAACACTGAAGCTTTCTTT
.,TRBJ1-1,TRBD1,TRBV12-3/TRBV12-4,CASSLDRINTEAFF,TGTGCCAGCAGTCTGGACAGGATAAACACTGAAGCTTTCTTT
many,TRBJ1-6,.,TRBV7-2,CASSLGVGGGNSPLHF,TGTGCCAGCAGCTTAGGGGTAGGAGGGGGGAATTCACCCCTCCACTTT
many,TRBJ1-6,TRBD1,TRBV20-1,CSAGDREGSPLHF,TGCAGTGCGGGGGACAGGGAAGGTTCACCCCTCCACTTT
many,TRBJ1-2,.,TRBV5-4,CASSLGSGQPANYGFTF,TGTGCCAGCAGCTTAGGGTCCGGACAACCAGCTAACTATGGCTTCACCTTC
few,TRBJ1-1,TRBD1,TRBV5-1,CASRTADRGPGEAFF,TGCGCCAGCAGGACGGCCGACAGGGGCCCAGGTGAAGCTTTCTTT
many,TRBJ2-2,TRBD2,TRBV7-8,CASRPSPGLAGEWAFNTGELFF,TGTGCCAGCAGACCGAGCCCGGGACTAGCGGGGGAATGGGCTTTCAACACCGGGGAGCTGTTTTTT
.,TRBJ2-5,TRBD2,TRBV2,CASREREGRETQYF,TGTGCCAGCCGGGAGCGGGAGGGTCGGGAGACCCAGTACTTC